The 18 T cell receptor beta chains listed next were all sequenced from one sample in a study of vaccination effects on CD4 cells after COVID-19. Using viral peptide pools, the ViraFEST assay grew out antigen-specific CD4+ T cells prior to sequencing. Isolating CD4+ T cells followed around nine days of culture. In the vaccine recipients, nucleocapsid antibodies were negative and there was no prior SARS-CoV-2 infection. For these receptors, no antigen is known. Profiling relied on immunoSEQ multiplex PCR, and the TCRdb table lists in-frame clones only, not all of them. The data contain 40,000 to 45,000 clones, more than 65% of them seen just once; the ten biggest clones take up 2.5% to 3%. The sequences come from CD4+ T cells from PBMCs cultured with HCoV-NL63 spike peptides, collected before COVID-19 vaccination. All receptors come from a human donor who received a COVID-19 vaccine.

V is TRBV6-5 and J is TRBJ1-6, with TRBD1 matching over 7 bases. The CDR3 has 12 residues. The trim removed 7 bases at V and 10 bases at J, leaving 4 bases unmatched. Germline lookup yields CDR1 MNHEY and CDR2 SVGAGI. In DNA, the CDR3 is TGTGCCAGCAACCTCAGGGGGTCACCCCTCCACTTT. Protein product: CASNLRGSPLHF.

J is TRBJ1-4 and V is TRBV7-8, with a possible D match to TRBD1 (6 bases). The CDR3 length is 14 residues. V dropped 2 bases and J dropped 8 bases, with 12 bases sitting between them. Germline V lookup: CDR1 SGHVS, CDR2 FQNEAQ. CDR3 coding DNA: TGTGCCAGCAGCTTACGACAGGTGGAGGAAAAACTGTTTTTT. Its protein product is CASSLRQVEEKLFF.

The chain links TRBV7-8 to TRBJ1-2; tentative D call: TRBD1 (6 bases). V was cut by 1 base and J by 2 bases, with 11 bases left in between. The CDR3 consists of 15 residues. Per the germline V gene, CDR1 is SGHVS and CDR2 is FQNEAQ. Here the CDR3 reads CASSLVGRGNYGYTF. In DNA form, the CDR3 reads TGTGCCAGCAGCTTAGTTGGCAGGGGAAACTATGGCTACACCTTC.

The V and J genes are TRBV18 and TRBJ1-6; no definite D call. The CDR3 contains 17 residues. Germline lookup yields CDR1 KGHSH and CDR2 LQKENI. V lost 3 bases to trimming and J lost 0 bases, with 12 bases between them. CDR3 DNA: TGTGCCAGCTCACCCATCGGCTCGGGCTCCTATAATTCACCCCTCCACTTT. This translates into CASSPIGSGSYNSPLHF.

This rearrangement joins TRBV2 to TRBJ1-1, with D unresolved. Germline assignment: CDR1 SNHLY and CDR2 FYNNEI. The V end was cut by 3 bases, the J end by 3 bases, with 8 bases between. The CDR3 totals 13 residues. This CDR3 reads CASSDNADTEAFF. The DNA of the CDR3 is TGTGCCAGCAGTGACAATGCGGACACTGAAGCTTTCTTT. Using reference TRBV2 and TRBJ1-1 for the parts outside the CDR3, the full variable domain is EPEVTQTPSHQVTQMGQEVILRCVPISNHLYFYWYRQILGQKVEFLVSFYNNEISEKSEIFDDQFSVERPDGSNFTLKIRSTKLEDSAMYFCASSDNADTEAFFGQGTRLTVV.

The chain has TRBV7-2 and TRBJ2-3, with 8 bases aligning to TRBD1. J was trimmed by 2 bases and V by 5 bases; bases with no gene match: 3. This CDR3 contains 14 residues. Germline-derived CDR1 and CDR2 are SGHTA and FQGNSA. The CDR3 DNA reads as TGTGCCAGCAGCCGGGACAGGACCACAGATACGCAGTATTTT. Its translation: CASSRDRTTDTQYF.

The chain joins TRBV7-2 to TRBJ2-5, with 9 bases that match TRBD2. Germline loops: CDR1 SGHTA, CDR2 FQGNSA. V shed 7 bases and J 5 bases; nucleotides not matched to a gene: 14. The length of the CDR3 is 16 residues. In nucleotides, the CDR3 is TGTGCCAGCACTCCCACTGGCGGGGGGGGCCCTGAGACCCAGTACTTC. Translation: CASTPTGGGGPETQYF.

The rearrangement joins TRBV2 to TRBJ1-5; no clear D. This CDR3 is built from 13 residues. Trimming shortened V by 6 bases and J by 0 bases, and 6 bases separated the two germline ends. The V gene's germline CDR1 is SNHLY and CDR2 FYNNEI. Here the CDR3 DNA reads TGTGCCAGCAGACCTTATAGCAATCAGCCCCAGCATTTT. Its translation: CASRPYSNQPQHF.

The chain is built from TRBV28 and TRBJ1-2, with D perhaps TRBD1 (6 bases). V dropped 5 bases and J dropped 8 bases, with 21 bases sitting between them. CDR1 is MDHEN, CDR2 SYDVKM, per germline. The CDR3 sequence is 15 residues long. The CDR3 DNA reads as TGTGCCAGCAGTCCTCTAATACAGGGACGAGGGGGCTACACCTTC. Its protein product is CASSPLIQGRGGYTF.

The genes are TRBV28 and TRBJ1-5; D remains ambiguous. V dropped 11 bases and J dropped 9 bases, with 17 bases sitting between them. CDR3 size: 12 residues. Germline V gene data show CDR1 as MDHEN and CDR2 as SYDVKM. The CDR3 sequence is CAFGTVLGPQHF. CDR3 in DNA: TGTGCCTTCGGAACAGTCTTAGGGCCCCAGCATTTT.

This clone was seen a handful of times. This chain connects TRBV5-6 to TRBJ1-5; D ambiguous. Trimming cost V 2 bases and J 4 bases, with 7 bases left between them. This CDR3 is 13 amino acids long. CDR1 and CDR2 (germline): SGHDT, YYEEEE. The CDR3 spells CASSLSQNQPQHF. The CDR3 region has the DNA TGTGCCAGCAGCTTATCGCAGAATCAGCCCCAGCATTTT.

The V call is TRBV6-1, the J call TRBJ1-6; D possibly corresponds to TRBD1 (5 bases). Trimming took 3 bases from V and 10 from J, leaving 22 bases between them. Germline lookup yields CDR1 MNHNS and CDR2 SASEGT. This CDR3 has 17 amino acids. The CDR3 spells CASSDPRGPLAGSPLHF. CDR3 DNA: TGTGCCAGCAGTGACCCAAGGGGCCCTCTGGCTGGGTCACCCCTCCACTTT.

The J gene is TRBJ2-2, the V gene TRBV18, with D tentatively TRBD2 (5 bases). The germline CDR1 and CDR2 sequences are KGHSH and LQKENI. The germline V and J ends were trimmed by 0 bases and 2 bases, with 13 bases remaining between them. The CDR3 is 17 residues long. CDR3 nucleotide sequence: TGTGCCAGCTCACCACCTCTAGGACTCCTAAACACCGGGGAGCTGTTTTTT. It is translated as CASSPPLGLLNTGELFF.

This chain links TRBV6-2 or TRBV6-3 with TRBJ2-7; no clear D. The V end was cut by 2 bases, the J end by 6 bases, with 11 bases between. The CDR3 sequence is 13 residues long. The germline gives CDR1 MNHEY, CDR2 SVGEGT. CDR3 in amino acids: CASSYRNLGEQYV. CDR3 DNA: TGTGCCAGCAGTTACCGAAACTTGGGCGAGCAGTACGTC.

This chain connects TRBV28 to TRBJ1-2, with D possibly matching TRBD1 (5 bases). Germline lookup yields CDR1 MDHEN and CDR2 SYDVKM. Trimming left V 8 bases short and J 7 bases short, with 17 bases between. The length of the CDR3 is 13 residues. The CDR3: CASRSGLNGGYTF. Here the CDR3 DNA reads TGTGCCAGCCGATCAGGGCTTAACGGTGGCTACACCTTC.

This rearrangement joins TRBV19 to TRBJ2-3, with 13 bases lining up with TRBD2. The V gene's germline CDR1 is LNHDA and CDR2 SQIVND (reference sequence). This CDR3 region has 16 residues. V lost 7 bases to trimming and J lost 2 bases; unmatched junction nucleotides: 6. Written as DNA, the CDR3 is TGTGCCAGTACCAGACTAGCGGGGGGACCCACAGATACGCAGTATTTT. This encodes CASTRLAGGPTDTQYF.

This rearrangement joins TRBV4-3 to TRBJ2-1, with unresolved D. CDR3 length: 15 amino acids. Germline assignment: CDR1 LGHNA and CDR2 YSLEER. Deletions cut 2 bases from V and 5 bases from J, with 13 bases between. CDR3 region: CASSQTRGYNNEQFF. The CDR3 DNA reads as TGCGCCAGCAGCCAAACAAGAGGTTATAACAATGAGCAGTTCTTC.

This clone was counted only a few times. This chain connects TRBV5-1 to TRBJ1-2, with D possibly matching TRBD1 (5 bases). Germline values: CDR1 SGHRS, CDR2 YFSETQ. V dropped 4 bases and J dropped 4 bases, with 17 bases sitting between them. CDR3 length: 15 residues. The CDR3 DNA is TGCGCCAGCAGCCCCAGCGTGGGGGTGGTCTATGGCTACACCTTC. Protein product: CASSPSVGVVYGYTF.